The 30 T cell receptor beta chains presented below share a single source sample, sequenced in a study of glioma-infiltrating T cells after dendritic cell vaccination. TCRdb's table, derived via immunoSEQ multiplex PCR, lists solely in-frame clones and lacks some. Of 45,000 to 60,000 clones in the sample, roughly 80% were seen once. Regarding time point: after dendritic cell vaccination, including at tumor progression/relapse. This sample comprised blood, obtained after dendritic cell vaccination. All receptors come from a human donor with glioblastoma.

The rearrangement joins TRBV4-1 to TRBJ1-2, with 12 bases that match TRBD1. Germline values: CDR1 MGHRA, CDR2 YSYEKL. The J segment lost 7 bases and the V segment lost 4 bases, leaving 7 bases of the junction unmatched. The CDR3 contains 15 residues. CDR3 loop: CASSPLGQGAFGYTF. The CDR3 nucleotides are TGCGCCAGCAGCCCACTGGGACAGGGGGCTTTTGGCTACACCTTC.

The genes are TRBV6-5 and TRBJ1-6; 7 bases match TRBD1. Germline V gene lookup returns CDR1 MNHEY and CDR2 SVGAGI. The CDR3 consists of 15 residues. Trimming cost V 5 bases and J 7 bases; bases outside gene matches: 8. The CDR3 here is CASSRGGSWNSPLHF. CDR3 nucleotides: TGTGCCAGCAGTAGAGGGGGCTCGTGGAATTCACCCCTCCACTTT.

In its sample, this clone was seen a few times. The chain is built from TRBV5-1 and TRBJ1-6; D is perhaps TRBD1 (6 bases). The length of the CDR3 is 15 residues. Trimming removed 2 bases from V and 8 bases from J, with 14 bases in between. Looked up from germline, CDR1 is SGHRS and CDR2 is YFSETQ. CDR3 region: CASSFLQGAHSPLHF. The CDR3 DNA follows: TGCGCCAGCAGCTTCCTACAGGGCGCCCATTCACCCCTCCACTTT.

The genes are TRBV5-1 and TRBJ1-1; D gene ambiguous. Trimming shortened V by 3 bases and J by 0 bases, and 6 bases separated the two germline ends. CDR3 length: 13 amino acids. The germline V gene encodes CDR1 SGHRS and CDR2 YFSETQ. CDR3 sequence reads: CASSSDMNTEAFF. CDR3 nucleotide sequence: TGCGCCAGCAGCTCTGACATGAACACTGAAGCTTTCTTT.

V usage is TRBV27 and J usage is TRBJ2-7; TRBD1 agrees at 9 bases. The CDR3 extends over 15 amino acids. Germline trimming cut 2 bases from V and 5 bases from J; bases unmatched to any gene: 7. CDR1 and CDR2 from the germline V gene are MNHEY and SMNVEV (reference sequence). This CDR3 reads CASSLGPGTGNEQYF. As DNA, the CDR3 is TGTGCCAGCAGTTTAGGTCCCGGGACAGGGAACGAGCAGTACTTC.

The V gene is TRBV10-2, the J gene TRBJ2-5; D is perhaps TRBD2 (6 bases). With 5 bases removed from V and 2 bases from J, the gap between germline ends came to 15 bases. In germline, CDR1 is WSHSY, CDR2 SAAADI. The CDR3 covers 15 residues. In DNA form, the CDR3 reads TGCGCCAGCAGTCCTGTCCGGGACTCGCAAGAGACCCAGTACTTC. As protein: CASSPVRDSQETQYF.

The rearrangement uses TRBV11-2 and TRBJ1-5; weak D call: TRBD1 (6 bases). This CDR3 is built from 15 residues. The V end was cut by 1 base, the J end by 6 bases, with 13 bases between. CDR1 and CDR2 (germline): SGHAT, FQNNGV. DNA of the CDR3: TGTGCCAGCAGCTTAGGGGACAACGGTGGTCAGCCCCAGCATTTT. Protein product: CASSLGDNGGQPQHF.

The chain has TRBV2 and TRBJ1-5; TRBD1 is a possible D gene (6 bases). Trimming took off 7 bases at V and 2 bases at J, with 12 bases between the two ends. The germline V gene encodes CDR1 SNHLY and CDR2 FYNNEI. There are 14 residues in the CDR3. Here the CDR3 reads CASNGQLGNQPQHF. For the CDR3, the DNA is TGTGCCAGCAATGGACAGTTAGGCAATCAGCCCCAGCATTTT.

V gene TRBV4-1 combines with J gene TRBJ2-5; 11 nucleotides match TRBD2. V lost 0 bases, J lost 11 bases, and 8 bases stayed unmatched. Germline loops: CDR1 MGHRA, CDR2 YSYEKL. CDR3 length equals 15 residues. CDR3: CASSQDSLAGGEQYF. The CDR3 DNA reads TGCGCCAGCAGCCAAGATAGTCTAGCGGGGGGTGAGCAGTACTTC.

For this clone: This sample includes further DNA sequences coding for the same CDR3. The chain carries TRBV30 and TRBJ2-5; D is unresolved. The CDR3 contains 11 residues. Germline V lookup: CDR1 GTSNPN, CDR2 SVGIG (reference sequence). Trimming took off 2 bases at V and 5 bases at J, with 6 bases between the two ends. The CDR3 is CAWSPRETQYF. The CDR3 nucleotides are TGTGCCTGGAGTCCCCGGGAGACCCAGTACTTC.

The chain uses TRBV5-1 and TRBJ2-1; 9 bases map to TRBD1. V lost 4 bases, J lost 0 bases, and 14 bases stayed unmatched. The germline V gene has CDR1 SGHRS and CDR2 YFSETQ. CDR3 length equals 19 residues. The CDR3 bases are TGCGCCAGCAGCCTAAAGACAGGGGGGACGTTGAGCTCCTACAATGAGCAGTTCTTC. It codes for CASSLKTGGTLSSYNEQFF.

V usage is TRBV11-3 and J usage is TRBJ1-2; possible D gene TRBD1, 6 bases. Germline V CDR1 and CDR2: SGHNT, YENEEA. V was pared by 5 bases and J by 5 bases, with 12 bases between. The length of the CDR3 is 13 residues. The CDR3 is CASSPGQPYGYTF. CDR3 bases: TGTGCCAGCAGCCCAGGACAGCCGTATGGCTACACCTTC. Complete variable domain (other parts from reference TRBV11-3 and TRBJ1-2): EAGVVQSPRYKIIEKKQPVAFWCNPISGHNTLYWYLQNLGQGPELLIRYENEEAVDDSQLPKDRFSAERLKGVDSTLKIQPAELGDSAVYLCASSPGQPYGYTFGSGTRLTVV.

The genes are TRBV7-2 and TRBJ1-1; unclear D gene. Looked up from germline, CDR1 is SGHTA and CDR2 is FQGNSA. V lost 4 bases and J lost 11, with 11 bases in between. This CDR3 has 11 residues. The CDR3: CASSYLGAAFF. The DNA of the CDR3 is TGTGCCAGCAGCTATTTAGGAGCGGCTTTCTTT.

The V call is TRBV9, the J call TRBJ2-1; 7 positions agree with TRBD1. The CDR3 sequence is 16 residues long. After removal of 3 bases from V and 8 bases from J, the junction contained 14 bases not matched to a gene. Germline CDR1 SGDLS, CDR2 YYNGEE. CDR3 region: CASSDDRDRAFDEQFF. The DNA for the CDR3 is TGTGCCAGCAGCGACGACCGGGACAGAGCATTCGATGAGCAGTTCTTC.

The chain combines TRBV25-1 with TRBJ2-7; D is uncertain. CDR3 length: 11 amino acids. V lost 11 bases to trimming and J lost 4 bases, with 12 bases between them. CDR1 and CDR2 from the germline V gene are MGHDK and SYGVNS. In nucleotides, the CDR3 is TGTGCCCCTAATTATGTTTACGAGCAGTACTTC. This encodes CAPNYVYEQYF.

J is TRBJ2-7 and V is TRBV6-1, with D perhaps matching TRBD1 (6 bases). The germline CDR1 and CDR2 sequences are MNHNS and SASEGT. The CDR3 extends over 14 amino acids. V was trimmed by 7 bases and J by 0 bases, leaving 13 bases between them. The CDR3 protein is CASNIPDSSYEQYF. CDR3 bases: TGTGCCAGCAATATTCCGGACAGCTCCTACGAGCAGTACTTC.

The chain is built from TRBV6-1 and TRBJ2-2; 8 bases are shared with TRBD2. This CDR3 is built from 16 residues. The germline CDR1 and CDR2 sequences are MNHNS and SASEGT. J lost 7 bases, V lost 2 bases, and 9 bases had no gene match. CDR3 DNA sequence: TGTGCCAGCAGTGAAAGTCACGGGGGGGGTAACGGGGAGCTGTTTTTT. It yields the protein CASSESHGGGNGELFF.

By its share, this clone is hyperexpanded. The gene calls are TRBV7-8 and TRBJ1-4; 10 bases fit TRBD1. Unmatched junction bases numbered 4, after V lost 6 bases and J lost 6 bases. This CDR3 region has 14 residues. Germline lookup yields CDR1 SGHVS and CDR2 FQNEAQ. CDR3 protein: CASSRGTGDEKLFF. The CDR3 DNA reads TGTGCCAGCAGTCGCGGGACAGGGGATGAAAAACTGTTTTTT.

This clone appeared a single time. The gene calls are TRBV11-2 and TRBJ2-7, with 8 nucleotides matching TRBD2. The CDR3 totals 15 residues. CDR1 is SGHAT and CDR2 is FQNNGV in the germline V gene. Trimming cost V 1 base and J 4 bases; bases outside gene matches: 6. The CDR3 DNA reads TGTGCCAGCAGCTTAGGTTTGGCGGGGGGTTACGAGCAGTACTTC. Translating it yields CASSLGLAGGYEQYF.

This clone has just one count. The chain employs TRBV5-1 and TRBJ2-3, with 8 nucleotides matching TRBD2. V lost 4 bases to trimming and J lost 4 bases; unmatched junction nucleotides: 5. Per germline, CDR1 SGHRS and CDR2 YFSETQ. This CDR3 spans 14 amino acids. The CDR3 spells CASSPRGEADTQYF. The CDR3 DNA sequence: TGCGCCAGCAGCCCGCGGGGGGAGGCAGATACGCAGTATTTT.

V is TRBV12-5 and J is TRBJ2-3, with 9 bases fitting TRBD1. J was trimmed by 0 bases and V by 0 bases; bases with no gene match: 7. The CDR3 consists of 18 residues. Germline CDR1 reads LGHNT; CDR2 reads FRNRAP. The CDR3 region is CASGLVWGGTGSTDTQYF. The CDR3 nucleotides are TGTGCTAGTGGTTTGGTATGGGGGGGGACAGGGAGCACAGATACGCAGTATTTT.

The chain carries TRBV18 and TRBJ2-3; 8 bases map to TRBD2. This CDR3 is 14 amino acids long. CDR1 and CDR2 (germline): KGHSH, LQKENI. Trimming at V came to 6 bases and at J to 1 base, leaving 3 bases not matched to a gene. The CDR3 DNA is TGTGCCAGCTCCCGGGAGGGGGGCACAGATACGCAGTATTTT. This sequence encodes CASSREGGTDTQYF.

V and J are TRBV5-6 and TRBJ2-5, with D possibly TRBD2 on 6 matching bases. The CDR3 is 13 amino acids. Trimming stripped 2 bases from V and 2 bases from J, with 7 bases between. Per the germline V gene, CDR1 is SGHDT and CDR2 is YYEEEE. The CDR3 protein is CASSFLAQETQYF. As DNA, the CDR3 is TGTGCCAGCAGCTTCCTAGCGCAAGAGACCCAGTACTTC.

The chain carries TRBV28 and TRBJ1-1; 7 bases line up with TRBD1. From germline, CDR1 is MDHEN and CDR2 SYDVKM. This CDR3 has 11 residues. The V gene end was trimmed by 5 bases and the J gene end by 14 bases; junction bases not matched to a gene: 8. CDR3 region: CASSPGTVRFF. CDR3 nucleotide sequence: TGTGCCAGCAGTCCCGGGACAGTTCGCTTCTTT. The variable domain in full, completed from reference TRBV28 and TRBJ1-1, reads DVKVTQSSRYLVKRTGEKVFLECVQDMDHENMFWYRQDPGLGLRLIYFSYDVKMKEKGDIPEGYSVSREKKERFSLILESASTNQTSMYLCASSPGTVRFFGQGTRLTVV.

The J gene is TRBJ1-2, the V gene TRBV7-9; D is undetermined. This CDR3 is 15 amino acids long. V lost 4 bases, J lost 8 bases, and 20 bases lay in between. Germline V gene data show CDR1 as SEHNR and CDR2 as FQNEAQ (reference sequence). The chain's CDR3 is CASSSHQPGMEGYTF. The CDR3 DNA is TGTGCCAGCAGCTCACACCAACCGGGGATGGAAGGCTACACCTTC. Supplemented by reference TRBV7-9 and TRBJ1-2, the full variable domain reads DTGVSQNPRHKITKRGQNVTFRCDPISEHNRLYWYRQTLGQGPEFLTYFQNEAQLEKSRLLSDRFSAERPKGSFSTLEIQRTEQGDSAMYLCASSSHQPGMEGYTFGSGTRLTVV.

The rearrangement joins TRBV9 to TRBJ2-7; D is possibly TRBD2 (5 bases). CDR3 length: 16 amino acids. V lost 0 bases, J lost 0 bases, and 13 bases lay in between. Germline CDR1 reads SGDLS; CDR2 reads YYNGEE. The CDR3 region is CASSVGAGVSSYEQYF. CDR3 DNA: TGTGCCAGCAGCGTAGGGGCGGGTGTCAGCTCCTACGAGCAGTACTTC.

The chain couples TRBV18 to TRBJ2-1; D is undetermined. The CDR3 totals 12 residues. V lost 3 bases and J lost 3, with 3 bases in between. Germline CDR1 is KGHSH and CDR2 is LQKENI. The CDR3 region is CASSPSYNEQFF. The DNA of the CDR3 is TGTGCCAGCTCACCGAGCTACAATGAGCAGTTCTTC. The full variable domain, completed using reference TRBV18 and TRBJ2-1, is NAGVMQNPRHLVRRRGQEARLRCSPMKGHSHVYWYRQLPEEGLKFMVYLQKENIIDESGMPKERFSAEFPKEGPSILRIQQVVRGDSAAYFCASSPSYNEQFFGPGTRLTVL.

The chain links TRBV19 to TRBJ2-7; TRBD1 aligns across 11 bases. CDR3 length equals 15 residues. Losses at the gene ends were 5 bases for V and 4 bases for J; bases not matched to a gene: 7. Germline CDR1 is LNHDA and CDR2 is SQIVND (reference sequence). The CDR3 loop is CASSYRGTGGYEQYF. The CDR3 DNA is TGTGCCAGTAGTTATCGCGGGACAGGGGGTTACGAGCAGTACTTC.

The gene calls are TRBV4-3 and TRBJ1-4, with TRBD1 identical over 11 bases. CDR3 length: 17 residues. Germline V gives CDR1 LGHNA, CDR2 YSLEER. V lost 5 bases to trimming and J lost 4 bases; unmatched junction nucleotides: 9. The CDR3 DNA reads as TGCGCCAGCAGCTCGAGGGGGACAGGGGGAGATAATGAAAAACTGTTTTTT. Residues: CASSSRGTGGDNEKLFF.

The chain uses TRBV6-5 and TRBJ1-5, with a possible D match to TRBD1 (5 bases). The CDR3 has 13 residues. Trimming stripped 8 bases from V and 5 bases from J, with 13 bases between. CDR1 and CDR2 from the germline V gene are MNHEY and SVGAGI. CDR3 residues: CASGGRSYQPQHF. DNA for the CDR3: TGTGCCAGCGGGGGGAGATCGTATCAGCCCCAGCATTTT.